Listed here is a single TCR beta chain. This sample is part of a study of shared clonotypes between healthy human individuals. Trimming shortened V by 0 bases and J by 1 base, and 11 bases separated the two germline ends. CDR1 is LNHNV and CDR2 is YYDKDF in the germline V gene (reference sequence). The CDR3 has 16 amino acids. Method: immunoSEQ multiplex PCR; TCRdb's copy keeps in-frame clones and lacks some. The sample shows approximately 1.4 million clones, around 98% of them seen only once. The TCR comes from a man aged 30 to 39 in good health. V gene TRBV15 combines with J gene TRBJ2-3; D not certain. Material: naive CD4+ T cells sorted from blood. Regarding subset: CD45RA+ positively selected. The CDR3 loop reads CATSRDHGLRTDTQYF. The CDR3 DNA reads as TGTGCCACCAGCAGAGACCACGGGCTACGCACAGATACGCAGTATTTT.